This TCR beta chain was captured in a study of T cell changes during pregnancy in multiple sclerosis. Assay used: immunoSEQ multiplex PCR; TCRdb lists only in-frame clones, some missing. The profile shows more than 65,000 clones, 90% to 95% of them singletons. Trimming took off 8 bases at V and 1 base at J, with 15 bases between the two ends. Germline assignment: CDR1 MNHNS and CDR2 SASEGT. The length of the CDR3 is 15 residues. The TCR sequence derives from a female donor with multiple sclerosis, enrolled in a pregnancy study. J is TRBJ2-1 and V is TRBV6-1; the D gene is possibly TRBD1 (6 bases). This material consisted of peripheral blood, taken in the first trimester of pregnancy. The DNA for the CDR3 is TGTGCCAGCGAGGTGGGGGCGGCATCCTACAATGAGCAGTTCTTC. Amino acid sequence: CASEVGAASYNEQFF.